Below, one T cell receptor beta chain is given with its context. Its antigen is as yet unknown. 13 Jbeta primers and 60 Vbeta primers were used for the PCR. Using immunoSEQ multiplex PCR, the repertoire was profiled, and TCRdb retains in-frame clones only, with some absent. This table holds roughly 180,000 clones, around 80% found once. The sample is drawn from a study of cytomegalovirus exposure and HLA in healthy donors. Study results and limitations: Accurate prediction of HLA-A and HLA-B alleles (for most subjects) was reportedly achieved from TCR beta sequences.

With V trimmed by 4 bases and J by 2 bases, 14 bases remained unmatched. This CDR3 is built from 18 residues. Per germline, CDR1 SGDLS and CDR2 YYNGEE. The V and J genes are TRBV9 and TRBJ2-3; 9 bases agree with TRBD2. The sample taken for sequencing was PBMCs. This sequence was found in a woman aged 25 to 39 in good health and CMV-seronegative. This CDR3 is CASSRRGSGGIPTDTQYF. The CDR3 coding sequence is TGTGCCAGCAGCCGGAGGGGGAGCGGGGGGATTCCCACAGATACGCAGTATTTT.